Below, 20 T cell receptor beta chains from the same sample are listed, as sequenced in a study of cytomegalovirus exposure and HLA in healthy donors. In the PCR, 60 Vbeta and 13 Jbeta primers were used. Produced via immunoSEQ multiplex PCR; TCRdb's table is partial and in-frame only. The sample yields about 200,000 clones, of which the top ten take up 0.7% to 0.8%. Sequenced material: PBMCs. The receptors were sampled from a boy between 10 and 17 years old in good health and CMV-seronegative.

The chain carries TRBV18 and TRBJ2-2; no definite D call. V was shortened by 3 bases and J by 4 bases, with 12 bases between the two germline ends. The CDR3 sequence is 15 residues long. The germline V gene encodes CDR1 KGHSH and CDR2 LQKENI. CDR3 sequence: CASSPSQAGTGELFF. The CDR3 DNA follows: TGTGCCAGCTCACCGTCGCAGGCAGGCACCGGGGAGCTGTTTTTT.

V is TRBV6-5 and J is TRBJ2-5, with D hard to call. The J call may be in error: the DNA end matches TRBJ2-7 better. The CDR3 contains 13 residues. Germline loops: CDR1 MNHEY, CDR2 SVGAGI. DNA for the CDR3: TGTGCCAGCAGTCCCCTACCCTCCTACGAGCAGTACTTC. Encoded protein: CASSPLPSYEQYF.

This chain links TRBV13 with TRBJ2-1; D is uncertain. In germline, CDR1 is PRHDT, CDR2 FYEKMQ (reference sequence). V dropped 2 bases and J dropped 0 bases, with 5 bases sitting between them. CDR3 length equals 14 residues. In DNA, the CDR3 is TGTGCCAGCAGCTTAAGGAGCTCCTACAATGAGCAGTTCTTC. It yields the protein CASSLRSSYNEQFF.

The chain links TRBV7-9 to TRBJ2-7, with D tentatively TRBD2 (6 bases). Trimming stripped 4 bases from V and 4 bases from J, with 23 bases between. CDR1 SEHNR and CDR2 FQNEAQ come from the germline V gene (reference sequence). The CDR3 totals 17 residues. CDR3 sequence (DNA): TGTGCCAGCAGCTCACCTCCGGGACTTGGATTTTTTTACGAGCAGTACTTC. Residues: CASSSPPGLGFFYEQYF.

The chain links TRBV11-3 to TRBJ2-3; the match to TRBD1 covers 8 bases. The CDR3 length is 14 residues. Germline V lookup: CDR1 SGHNT, CDR2 YENEEA. The V gene end was trimmed by 5 bases and the J gene end by 4 bases; junction bases not matched to a gene: 5. CDR3 in amino acids: CASSLGQGPDTQYF. CDR3 DNA: TGTGCCAGCAGCCTCGGACAGGGTCCAGATACGCAGTATTTT.

The gene calls are TRBV4-3 and TRBJ2-7; TRBD1 matches 7 bases. Unmatched junction bases numbered 0, after V lost 0 bases and J lost 1 base. The germline V gene has CDR1 LGHNA and CDR2 YSLEER. The CDR3 is made up of 14 amino acids. CDR3 in DNA: TGCGCCAGCAGCCAAGACAGGGGGTCCTACGAGCAGTACTTC. This encodes CASSQDRGSYEQYF.

V is TRBV5-5 and J is TRBJ1-3, with D uncertain. Between the trimmed V and J ends, which lost 2 bases and 4 bases, there was a span of 7 bases. This CDR3 has 13 residues. Germline CDR1 SGHKS, CDR2 YYEKEE (reference sequence). This CDR3 is CASSLLLGNTIYF. The CDR3 DNA sequence: TGTGCCAGCAGCTTATTACTGGGAAACACCATATATTTT.

DNA for the CDR3: TGCGCCAGCAGCTTGGCCCGGACTAGTTCCAATGAGCAGTTCTTC. This codes for CASSLARTSSNEQFF. The V call is TRBV5-1, the J call TRBJ2-1; 7 bases are a match to TRBD2. Germline V gene data show CDR1 as SGHRS and CDR2 as YFSETQ. The V segment lost 0 bases and the J segment 6 bases; nucleotides outside the gene matches: 6. The CDR3 totals 15 residues.

The chain couples TRBV5-4 to TRBJ1-1, with D unclear. Germline values: CDR1 SGHNT, CDR2 YYREEE (reference sequence). The V end was cut by 0 bases, the J end by 2 bases, with 14 bases between. CDR3 length: 16 residues. The CDR3 DNA sequence: TGTGCCAGCAGCTTGGCTCCGGCGGGAGGAAACACTGAAGCTTTCTTT. Translated: CASSLAPAGGNTEAFF.

The chain employs TRBV11-2 and TRBJ1-1, with D unclear. Germline assignment: CDR1 SGHAT and CDR2 FQNNGV. The ends were cut back, 6 bases at V and 0 bases at J, with 11 bases in the middle. CDR3 size: 14 residues. CDR3 amino acids: CASRPRYMNTEAFF. DNA for the CDR3: TGTGCCAGCAGACCTAGATACATGAACACTGAAGCTTTCTTT. The full variable domain, rest sourced from reference TRBV11-2 and TRBJ1-1, is EAGVAQSPRYKIIEKRQSVAFWCNPISGHATLYWYQQILGQGPKLLIQFQNNGVVDDSQLPKDRFSAERLKGVDSTLKIQPAKLEDSAVYLCASRPRYMNTEAFFGQGTRLTVV.

Concerning this clone itself: The same CDR3 is also encoded by other DNA sequences in this sample. CDR3 nucleotide sequence: TGTGCCAGCTCACTGACAGGCGTGAACACTGAAGCTTTCTTT. Amino acids: CASSLTGVNTEAFF. The V gene is TRBV18, the J gene TRBJ1-1; D is perhaps TRBD1 (6 bases). Between the trimmed V and J ends, which lost 4 bases and 0 bases, there was a span of 9 bases. CDR3 length equals 14 residues. Germline V lookup: CDR1 KGHSH, CDR2 LQKENI.

V and J are TRBV6-1 and TRBJ2-7; 7 bases agree with TRBD1. After removal of 4 bases from V and 1 base from J, the junction contained 4 bases not matched to a gene. The CDR3 has 14 amino acids. CDR1 MNHNS and CDR2 SASEGT come from the germline V gene. CDR3 sequence reads: CASSGTGLSYEQYF. DNA of the CDR3: TGTGCCAGCAGTGGGACAGGCCTTTCCTACGAGCAGTACTTC.

The chain is built from TRBV28 and TRBJ1-4, with 10 bases aligning to TRBD1. The CDR3 runs 15 residues. CDR1 is MDHEN, CDR2 SYDVKM, per germline. The ends lost 6 bases at V and 8 bases at J; junction bases unmatched: 9. The CDR3 loop is CASSGADRGHEKLFF. The CDR3 nucleotides are TGTGCCAGCAGCGGAGCCGACAGGGGGCACGAAAAACTGTTTTTT. Full variable domain (rest looked up from reference TRBV28 and TRBJ1-4): DVKVTQSSRYLVKRTGEKVFLECVQDMDHENMFWYRQDPGLGLRLIYFSYDVKMKEKGDIPEGYSVSREKKERFSLILESASTNQTSMYLCASSGADRGHEKLFFGSGTQLSVL.

The chain couples TRBV6-4 to TRBJ2-3, with 9 bases matching TRBD2. CDR3 size: 15 residues. With V trimmed by 3 bases and J by 4 bases, 5 bases remained unmatched. CDR1 and CDR2 from the germline V gene are MRHNA and SNTAGT. DNA of the CDR3: TGTGCCAGCAGTGAAGCGGGGGGTGGTGCAGATACGCAGTATTTT. Translated: CASSEAGGGADTQYF.

Points on this clone: The conserved phenylalanine or tryptophan is not found at the CDR3 terminus, so this likely reflects a read error. This chain links TRBV7-6 with TRBJ1-6; D uncertain. V was trimmed by 5 bases and J by 8 bases, leaving 10 bases between them. This CDR3 comprises 13 residues. Germline values: CDR1 SGHVS, CDR2 FNYEAQ. In DNA, the CDR3 is TGTGCCAGCAGCCAGTCCGCGGATTCACCCCTCCACCTT. Its translation is CASSQSADSPLHL.

The chain carries TRBV5-1 and TRBJ2-2; TRBD1 aligns across 8 bases. In germline, CDR1 is SGHRS, CDR2 YFSETQ. V was clipped by 3 bases and J by 1 base; unmatched bases: 5. There are 16 residues in the CDR3. The CDR3 is CASSSTGGKNTGELFF. CDR3 coding DNA: TGCGCCAGCAGCTCCACAGGGGGAAAGAACACCGGGGAGCTGTTTTTT.

Worth noting for this clone: The same CDR3 can be traced to other DNA sequences in this sample. The rearrangement uses TRBV7-8 and TRBJ1-4; D is unclear. The CDR3 is 14 amino acids. Per germline, CDR1 SGHVS and CDR2 FQNEAQ. V was clipped by 1 base and J by 8 bases, with 11 bases between them. The CDR3: CASSLGGVGEKLFF. The CDR3 DNA sequence: TGTGCCAGCAGCTTAGGCGGGGTTGGGGAAAAACTGTTTTTT. Combining the CDR3 with reference TRBV7-8 and TRBJ1-4 gives the whole variable domain GAGVSQSPRYKVAKRGQDVALRCDPISGHVSLFWYQQALGQGPEFLTYFQNEAQLDKSGLPSDRFFAERPEGSVSTLKIQRTQQEDSAVYLCASSLGGVGEKLFFGSGTQLSVL.

The rearrangement links TRBV4-1 to TRBJ1-3; no firm D call. Germline CDR1 and CDR2: MGHRA and YSYEKL. This CDR3 is 15 amino acids long. V was cut by 1 base and J by 4 bases, with 11 bases left in between. The CDR3 loop is CASSQVSQVGNTIYF. As DNA, the CDR3 is TGCGCCAGCAGCCAAGTCAGCCAGGTGGGAAACACCATATATTTT.

The chain combines TRBV7-3 with TRBJ2-1, with 8 nucleotides matching TRBD2. The V gene end was trimmed by 5 bases and the J gene end by 9 bases; junction bases not matched to a gene: 3. CDR3 length: 12 amino acids. Germline V gene lookup returns CDR1 SGHTA and CDR2 FQGTGA. The CDR3 DNA sequence: TGTGCCAGCAGCGGCACTAGCGGTGAGCAGTTCTTC. Residues: CASSGTSGEQFF.

The rearrangement links TRBV6-5 to TRBJ1-1, with D possibly TRBD1 on 6 matching bases. Trimming took off 0 bases at V and 2 bases at J, with 10 bases between the two ends. CDR1 and CDR2 from the germline V gene are MNHEY and SVGAGI. There are 15 residues in the CDR3. The CDR3 DNA sequence: TGTGCCAGCAGTTACTCAAGACAGGTCAACACTGAAGCTTTCTTT. Protein sequence: CASSYSRQVNTEAFF.